The present T cell receptor (beta chain) was sequenced within a study of blood T cells in healthy people across ages. A second PCR of roughly 7 to 11 cycles used a sample-barcoded 5' primer and a J-beta primer mix. One entry per CDR3 protein, called by TCRdb with MiXCR from the 5' RACE reads. The sample lists 1.5 million or so distinct CDR3 sequences, around two fifths occurring once. This clonotype was found many times. Deletions cut 0 bases from V and 4 bases from J, with 12 bases between. CDR3 length: 14 residues. Germline V CDR1 and CDR2: DFQATT, SNEGSKA (reference sequence). The clonotype originates from a woman in her late teens or twenties in good health. The genes are TRBV20-1 and TRBJ1-2; no clear D gene. Material for sequencing was blood. This chain's CDR3 is CSARDPRPPYGYTF. In DNA, the CDR3 is TGCAGTGCTAGAGATCCTCGACCCCCCTATGGCTACACCTTC.